The source of this T cell receptor (beta chain) is a study of shared clonotypes between healthy human individuals (dated by TCRdb to 2020 to 2021). Looking at the study overall: The cohort included three men and a couple of women between 18 and 49 years of age. Blood TCR repertoires of about 5 healthy adults were deeply sequenced to estimate repertoire size and the extent of clonotype sharing between individuals. To increase sequencing depth and limit assay-specific biases, different laboratories used diverse techniques to prepare libraries and sequence TCR repertoires. Each donor's leukapheresis produced roughly between roughly 0.9 and 8.9 billion PBMCs.

In the case of this clone: Its cognate antigen has yet to be identified. Per-base quality was not reported, and no clone a single base away is much larger than it.

TCR CDR3 regions were amplified from genomic DNA by multiplex PCR using the deep immunoSEQ assay. Extracted genomic DNA from each cell subset was spread evenly across all wells of several immunoSEQ 96-well plates, with each plate serving as a replicate. For unsorted PBMC, approximately 300 ng of genomic DNA, equivalent to roughly 30,000 T cell genomes, went into each replicate PCR. Genomic DNA from unsorted PBMC was sequenced over ten immunoSEQ deep assay plates. The purified libraries were quantified using a Qubit 3.0 fluorometer, sized with a Bioanalyzer 2100, and then quantified again using the KAPA Library Quantification kit. A separate single-read 150-cycle Illumina NextSeq 550 flow cell was used to sequence each immunoSEQ 96-well plate. Regarding the original processing steps: Because the immunoSEQ output held only junctional sequences and lacked quality scores, the filtering could not match the filtering applied to full-length reads. To assign V/J genes and CDR3, sequences were annotated using PyIR, a Python wrapper for IgBLAST v1.9, with IMGT germline references. Reads with weak V/J assignments (E-value above 1e-6), missing CDR3, stop codons, out-of-frame junctions, or ambiguous translated residues were removed. V3J clonotypes were defined by identical inferred V gene, J gene, and CDR3 amino acid sequence. The percentage overlap between two repertoires was calculated by dividing the number of shared unique clonotypes by the size of the smaller repertoire. Three approaches were used to assess repertoire richness: RTK rarefaction, the Chao1 estimator, and Recon v2.1 estimates of unobserved clonotypes. TCRdb provides this immuneACCESS table in a form limited to in-frame rearrangements. Some clones are lacking; in checked studies, under half of them reflect an unresolved V gene, and why the rest are absent is not known. V, J and clone size reflect that table, while D and trimming were determined from the DNA. This sample comprises approximately 500,000 clones, about three quarters of them detected only once. The ten biggest clones cover around 13% of the sample.

Clipping removes 7 bases from V and 1 base from J, with 9 as the unmatched junction base count. CDR1 and CDR2, per the germline V gene, are SGHRS and YFSETQ. From cysteine to phenylalanine, the CDR3 is 16 amino acids long. The read is trimmed to its CDR3 DNA, 48 bases read in frame from base 1. What the research found in general, with its limitations: Pairwise subsampling indicated that sequencing depth was expected to affect the degree of clonotype sharing among donors. Sampling was restricted to blood, and TCR repertoires in tissue are likely to differ from TCR repertoires in blood. Because the study included only a small number of donors, the genetic and exposure-history diversity represented was limited.

Healthy HIV-negative adults with no recently reported acute infections or vaccinations were included as donors. Every donor was a Caucasian adult residing in Nashville, Tennessee, USA. In the unsorted samples, 87 million or so PBMCs were counted, and genomic DNA was extracted using the QIAamp DNA Blood Mini kit. Blood was obtained by leukapheresis, after which PBMCs were separated by Ficoll-Histopaque density gradient centrifugation and cryopreserved in liquid nitrogen vapor phase. Input material: PBMCs. Here the chain combines TRBV5-1 and TRBJ2-2, and 8 junctional nucleotides match TRBD1. The sequence derives from a woman between 40 and 50 years old in good health. Some clones in this sample may be carry-over from other donors' samples. At the DNA level, the sequence is TGCGCCAGCTCCCGTACAGGGGGGATGAACACCGGGGAGCTGTTTTTT. This gives the protein CASSRTGGMNTGELFF.